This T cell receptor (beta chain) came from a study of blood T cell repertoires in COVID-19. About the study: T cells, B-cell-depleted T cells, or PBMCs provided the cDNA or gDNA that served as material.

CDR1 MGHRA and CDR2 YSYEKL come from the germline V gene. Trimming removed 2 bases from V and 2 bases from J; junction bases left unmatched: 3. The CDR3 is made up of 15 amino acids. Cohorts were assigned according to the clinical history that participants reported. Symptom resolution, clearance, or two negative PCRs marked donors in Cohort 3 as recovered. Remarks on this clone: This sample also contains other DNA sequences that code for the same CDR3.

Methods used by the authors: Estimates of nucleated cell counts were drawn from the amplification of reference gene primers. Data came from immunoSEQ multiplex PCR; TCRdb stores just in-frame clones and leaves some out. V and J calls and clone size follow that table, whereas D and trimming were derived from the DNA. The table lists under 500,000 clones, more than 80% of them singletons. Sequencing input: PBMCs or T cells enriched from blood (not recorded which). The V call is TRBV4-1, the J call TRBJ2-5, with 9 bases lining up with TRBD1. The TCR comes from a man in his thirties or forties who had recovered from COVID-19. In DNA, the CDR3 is TGCGCCAGCAGCCAAACCGGGACAGGGCAAGAGACCCAGTACTTC. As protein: CASSQTGTGQETQYF.